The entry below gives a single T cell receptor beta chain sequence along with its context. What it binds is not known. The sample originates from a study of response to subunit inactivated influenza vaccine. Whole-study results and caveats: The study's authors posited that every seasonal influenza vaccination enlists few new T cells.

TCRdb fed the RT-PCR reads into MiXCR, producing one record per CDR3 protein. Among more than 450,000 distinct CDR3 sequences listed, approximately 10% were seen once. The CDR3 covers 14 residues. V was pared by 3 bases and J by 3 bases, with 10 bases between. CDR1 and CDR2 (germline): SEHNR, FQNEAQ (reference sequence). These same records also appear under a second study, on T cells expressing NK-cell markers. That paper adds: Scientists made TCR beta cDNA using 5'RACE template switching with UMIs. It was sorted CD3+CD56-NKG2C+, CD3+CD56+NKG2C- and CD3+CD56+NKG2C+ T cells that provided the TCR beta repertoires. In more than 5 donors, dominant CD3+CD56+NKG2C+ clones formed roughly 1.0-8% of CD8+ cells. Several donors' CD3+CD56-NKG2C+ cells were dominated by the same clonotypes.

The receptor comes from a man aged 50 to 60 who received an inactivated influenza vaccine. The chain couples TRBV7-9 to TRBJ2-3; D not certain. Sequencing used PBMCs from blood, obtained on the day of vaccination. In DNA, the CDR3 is TGTGCCAGCAGCTTTGTTTCCAATACAGATACGCAGTATTTT. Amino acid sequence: CASSFVSNTDTQYF. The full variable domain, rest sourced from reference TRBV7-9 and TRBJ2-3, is DTGVSQNPRHKITKRGQNVTFRCDPISEHNRLYWYRQTLGQGPEFLTYFQNEAQLEKSRLLSDRFSAERPKGSFSTLEIQRTEQGDSAMYLCASSFVSNTDTQYFGPGTRLTVL.